These 24 T cell receptor beta chains share one sample of origin, sequenced in a study of read filtering for tumor transcriptome and immune sequencing (dated by TCRdb to the early 2020s). Instrument used: Illumina HiSeq 4000. TCR libraries were built from roughly 400 ng RNA with the Immunoverse kit, using molecular barcoded adaptors covering alpha/delta and beta/gamma chains. Using fastp at Q25 and MiXCR, TCRdb reprocessed the public reads and kept productive beta chains. Rows are combined by CDR3 protein, so each entry shows the most common genes and DNA. The sample profile shows over 35,000 distinct CDR3 sequences; about an eighth of them were found once. Around 30% of the sample is in the top ten clones. The sample taken for sequencing was a population of CD138-negative cells sorted from bone marrow. The cell subset or site label, read with the paper, signifies: bone marrow mononuclear cells depleted of CD138+ plasma/myeloma cells by negative magnetic selection. The receptors were sampled from a donor at least 40 years old with multiple myeloma.

The CDR3 region is CASARLAGAQETQYF. The DNA of the CDR3 is TGTGCCAGCGCCCGACTAGCGGGGGCCCAAGAGACCCAGTACTTC. The chain links TRBV7-3 to TRBJ2-5, with 12 nucleotides matching TRBD2. Per germline, CDR1 SGHTA and CDR2 FQGTGA. V was pared by 8 bases and J by 1 base, with 5 bases of the junction left unmatched. This CDR3 is 15 amino acids long.

This clonotype was counted a few times. This chain connects TRBV10-3 to TRBJ2-7; perhaps D is TRBD1 or TRBD2 (6 bases each). This CDR3 has 13 residues. V was shortened by 9 bases and J by 3 bases, with 15 bases between the two germline ends. Germline values: CDR1 ENHRY, CDR2 SYGVKD. CDR3 residues: CAITQGGGYEQYF. CDR3 nucleotide sequence: TGTGCCATAACACAGGGAGGCGGCTACGAGCAGTACTTC.

This clonotype was counted at least ten times. The rearrangement links TRBV5-1 to TRBJ2-7; the D gene is possibly TRBD2 (5 bases). V was clipped by 5 bases and J by 0 bases, with 12 bases between them. CDR1 is SGHRS, CDR2 YFSETQ, per germline. The CDR3 runs 14 residues. In nucleotides, the CDR3 is TGCGCCAGCAGTGTGGTGACTAACTCCTACGAGCAGTACTTC. This codes for CASSVVTNSYEQYF.

This clonotype was detected many times. The rearrangement links TRBV7-2 to TRBJ1-5; 9 nucleotides agree with TRBD1. Germline values: CDR1 SGHTA, CDR2 FQGNSA. Trimming took 5 bases from V and 4 from J; bases not matched to a gene: 6. The CDR3 is 15 residues long. The CDR3 spells CASSQQGAGNQPQHF. CDR3 DNA: TGTGCCAGCAGCCAACAGGGGGCGGGTAATCAGCCCCAGCATTTT.

This clonotype was recorded at least ten times. J is TRBJ2-1 and V is TRBV7-9; 10 bases are a match to TRBD2. This CDR3 is built from 15 residues. Germline V gene lookup returns CDR1 SEHNR and CDR2 FQNEAQ (reference sequence). After removal of 4 bases from V and 7 bases from J, the junction contained 7 bases not matched to a gene. CDR3 region: CASSSTSGERNEQFF. CDR3 nucleotide sequence: TGTGCCAGCAGCTCCACTAGCGGGGAAAGGAATGAGCAGTTCTTC.

This clonotype was seen many times. The rearrangement uses TRBV5-1 and TRBJ2-5; TRBD1 agrees at 8 bases. The V gene end was trimmed by 3 bases and the J gene end by 3 bases; junction bases not matched to a gene: 7. The CDR3 is 15 amino acids. CDR1 and CDR2 (germline): SGHRS, YFSETQ. This chain's CDR3 is CASSWGTGSKETQYF. The CDR3 DNA reads as TGCGCCAGCAGCTGGGGGACAGGTTCCAAAGAGACCCAGTACTTC.

On this clonotype itself: This may stem from a read error, because a much larger clone lies one nucleotide away. This chain connects TRBV11-2 to TRBJ1-5; D gene uncertain. Per the germline V gene, CDR1 is SGHAT and CDR2 is FQNNGV. The CDR3 extends over 13 amino acids. Written as DNA, the CDR3 is TGTGCCAGCAGCGAAGACGGCAATGAGCCCCAGCATTTT. This sequence encodes CASSEDGNEPQHF.

This clonotype was seen once. This may come from a read error, since a much larger clone is one base off. This chain links TRBV6-6 with TRBJ1-5; no firm D call. CDR1 MNHNY and CDR2 SVGAGI come from the germline V gene (reference sequence). CDR3 length: 13 residues. DNA for the CDR3: TGTGCCAGCAGGTTAACTAGCAATCAGACCCAGCATTTT. It is translated as CASRLTSNQTQHF.

In its sample, this clonotype was seen many times. The J gene is TRBJ1-2, the V gene TRBV20-1; no reliable D call. The CDR3 runs to 12 residues. Trimming removed 5 bases from V and 6 bases from J, with 13 bases in between. The germline V gene encodes CDR1 DFQATT and CDR2 SNEGSKA (reference sequence). The CDR3 protein is CSAVRESDGYTF. CDR3 DNA: TGCAGTGCTGTGAGGGAAAGCGATGGCTACACCTTC.

In this sample, this clonotype turned up many times. This chain uses TRBV20-1 with TRBJ2-1; 8 nucleotides line up with TRBD2. Germline CDR1 DFQATT, CDR2 SNEGSKA (reference sequence). This CDR3 comprises 17 residues. The J segment lost 5 bases and the V segment lost 0 bases, leaving 12 bases of the junction unmatched. The CDR3 sequence is CSARDRVKSGGHNEQFF. CDR3 nucleotides: TGCAGTGCTAGAGATCGGGTCAAGAGCGGGGGCCACAATGAGCAGTTCTTC.

This clonotype was detected many times. The chain is built from TRBV7-2 and TRBJ2-6; D is undetermined. Germline CDR1 and CDR2: SGHTA and FQGNSA. V shed 0 bases and J shed 0 bases, with 6 bases lying between them. The CDR3 loop spans 16 amino acids. The CDR3 reads CASSLALYSGANVLTF. The CDR3 bases are TGTGCCAGCAGCTTAGCCCTGTACTCTGGGGCCAACGTCCTGACTTTC.

This clonotype was recorded many times. Written as DNA, the CDR3 is TGCAGCGTTGAAGCCGCAAGGGGGAATGAGCAGTTCTTC. Translating gives CSVEAARGNEQFF. J is TRBJ2-1 and V is TRBV29-1; D might be TRBD1 (6 bases). The CDR3 consists of 13 residues. The V gene's germline CDR1 is SQVTM and CDR2 ANQGSEA. V lost 1 base to trimming and J lost 7 bases, with 11 bases between them.

The table lists this clonotype with many counts. CDR3 in DNA: TGCAGTGCTAGAAGACAGGGGGCAGTCGACGAGCAGTACTTC. Its protein is CSARRQGAVDEQYF. The chain joins TRBV20-1 to TRBJ2-7, with 10 bases lining up with TRBD1. Per the germline V gene, CDR1 is DFQATT and CDR2 is SNEGSKA (reference sequence). J was trimmed by 5 bases and V by 2 bases; bases with no gene match: 6. This CDR3 has 14 residues.

This clonotype was counted ten times or more. The chain recombines TRBV6-5 with TRBJ2-3; D possibly uses TRBD1 or TRBD2 (6 bases each). The germline V and J ends were trimmed by 6 bases and 10 bases, with 23 bases remaining between them. This CDR3 has 15 residues. CDR1 is MNHEY and CDR2 is SVGAGI in the germline V gene. CDR3 DNA: TGTGCCAGCAGCACCCCCTGGGGGGCCCGGCCTCCGCAGTATTTT. This sequence encodes CASSTPWGARPPQYF.

At least ten counts were recorded for this clonotype. V is TRBV6-6 and J is TRBJ2-1; TRBD2 matches 7 bases. The CDR3 totals 15 residues. J was trimmed by 0 bases and V by 8 bases; bases with no gene match: 7. Germline loops: CDR1 MNHNY, CDR2 SVGAGI (reference sequence). The CDR3 loop is CASFVGGSSYNEQFF. CDR3 DNA sequence: TGTGCCAGCTTCGTGGGGGGGAGCTCCTACAATGAGCAGTTCTTC.

This clonotype was counted many times. In nucleotides, the CDR3 is TGTGCCAGCAGTTTACTGGGTGAAAAACTGTTTTTT. This sequence encodes CASSLLGEKLFF. V is TRBV28 and J is TRBJ1-4; D is undetermined. The CDR3 length is 12 residues. From germline, CDR1 is MDHEN and CDR2 SYDVKM. V was cut by 2 bases and J by 7 bases, with 5 bases left in between.

At least ten counts were recorded for this clonotype. In DNA form, the CDR3 reads TGCAGTGCTAGAGATCGGGGGGGCGTAACAGATACGCAGTATTTT. Translation: CSARDRGGVTDTQYF. The genes are TRBV20-1 and TRBJ2-3; TRBD2 agrees at 8 bases. This CDR3 comprises 15 residues. CDR1 is DFQATT, CDR2 SNEGSKA, per germline (reference sequence). V gave up 0 bases and J gave up 3 bases; unmatched junction bases: 5.

This clonotype was observed many times. This chain uses TRBV6-1 with TRBJ2-2; 15 nucleotides match TRBD2. Germline V gene sequence: CDR1 MNHNS, CDR2 SASEGT. J was trimmed by 7 bases and V by 6 bases; bases with no gene match: 9. CDR3 length: 17 residues. CDR3 in DNA: TGTGCCAGCAGGTTGGGGACTAGCGGGGGGAAGATCGGGGAGCTGTTTTTT. Protein sequence: CASRLGTSGGKIGELFF.

This clonotype appeared a few times. The genes are TRBV2 and TRBJ1-2; a possible D gene is TRBD1 (5 bases). V was trimmed by 6 bases and J by 3 bases, leaving 11 bases between them. Germline V lookup: CDR1 SNHLY, CDR2 FYNNEI. This CDR3 comprises 13 residues. In DNA form, the CDR3 reads TGTGCCAGCAGAGGAAAAGGGGACTATGGCTACACCTTC. Translated, it gives CASRGKGDYGYTF.

This clonotype was counted at least ten times. The chain is built from TRBV18 and TRBJ2-2, with a tentative D call TRBD1 (6 bases). Germline CDR1 and CDR2: KGHSH and LQKENI. This CDR3 is built from 15 residues. Trimming took off 3 bases at V and 6 bases at J, with 14 bases between the two ends. DNA of the CDR3: TGTGCCAGCTCACCCGATGGAGGACAGTCCGGGGAGCTGTTTTTT. This sequence encodes CASSPDGGQSGELFF.

This clonotype was recorded once. J is TRBJ2-4 and V is TRBV28; D gene ambiguous. Germline lookup yields CDR1 MDHEN and CDR2 SYDVKM. V lost 8 bases and J lost 0, with 14 bases in between. This CDR3 is 15 amino acids long. The CDR3 nucleotides are TGTGCCAGCGATCAACCTGTACCAGCCAAAAACATTCAGTACTTC. Translating gives CASDQPVPAKNIQYF.

This clonotype was counted at least ten times. The J gene is TRBJ2-7, the V gene TRBV5-1; 10 bases are a match to TRBD1. Germline CDR1 and CDR2: SGHRS and YFSETQ. The junction had 6 bases not matched to a gene; V was cut back by 4 bases and J by 2 bases. The CDR3 length is 15 residues. DNA of the CDR3: TGCGCCAGCAGCCTGGGACAGGGGCCCGCCTACGAGCAGTACTTC. Protein sequence: CASSLGQGPAYEQYF.

Many counts were recorded for this clonotype. The genes are TRBV7-8 and TRBJ2-1; D is possibly TRBD2 (7 bases). The CDR3 loop spans 15 amino acids. CDR1 is SGHVS and CDR2 is FQNEAQ in the germline V gene. Trimming left V 6 bases short and J 8 bases short, with 20 bases between. The chain's CDR3 is CASRGGAKSYDEQFF. CDR3 nucleotide sequence: TGTGCCAGCAGGGGGGGGGCCAAATCCTATGATGAGCAGTTCTTC.

There are many counts of this clonotype. The rearrangement links TRBV7-9 to TRBJ1-5; D is ambiguous. V was shortened by 5 bases and J by 9 bases, with 11 bases between the two germline ends. Germline-derived CDR1 and CDR2 are SEHNR and FQNEAQ (reference sequence). There are 12 residues in the CDR3. CDR3 coding DNA: TGTGCCAGCAGCGCCTCGGCTTGGCCCCAGCATTTT. Translating gives CASSASAWPQHF.